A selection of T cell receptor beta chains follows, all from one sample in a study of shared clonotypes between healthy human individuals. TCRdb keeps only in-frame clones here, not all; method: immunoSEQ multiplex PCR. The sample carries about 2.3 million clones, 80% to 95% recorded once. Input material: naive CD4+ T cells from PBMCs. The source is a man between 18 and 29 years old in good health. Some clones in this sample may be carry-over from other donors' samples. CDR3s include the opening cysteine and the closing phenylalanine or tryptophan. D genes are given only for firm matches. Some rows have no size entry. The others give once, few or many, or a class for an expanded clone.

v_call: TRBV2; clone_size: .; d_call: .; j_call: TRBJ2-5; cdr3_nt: TGTGCCAGCGGGGTAGAGTACGAGACCCAGTACTTC; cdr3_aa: CASGVEYETQYF
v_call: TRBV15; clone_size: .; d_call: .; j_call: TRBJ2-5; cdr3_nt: TGTGCCACCAGCAGCGGGATACAAGAGACCCAGTACTTC; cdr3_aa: CATSSGIQETQYF
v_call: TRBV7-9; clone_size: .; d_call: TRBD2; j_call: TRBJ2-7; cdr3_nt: TGTGCCAGCAGCCGCAGCCAACTAGCGGGAGTTGATGAGCAGTACTTC; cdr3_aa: CASSRSQLAGVDEQYF
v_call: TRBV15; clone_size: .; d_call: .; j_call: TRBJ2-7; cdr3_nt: TGTGCCACCAGCAGAGCGGGGGCCGATTTTTACGAGCAGTACTTC; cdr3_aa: CATSRAGADFYEQYF
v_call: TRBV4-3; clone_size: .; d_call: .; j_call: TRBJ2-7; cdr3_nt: TGCGCCAGCAGCCAAGGGGACGGGGGGCTACACTACGAGCAGTACTTC; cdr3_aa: CASSQGDGGLHYEQYF
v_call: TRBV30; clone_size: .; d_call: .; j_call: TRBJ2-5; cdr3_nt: TGTGCCTGGCGGACGGGGTTAACCAGCGCACCAGGGACCCAGTACTTC; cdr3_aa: CAWRTGLTSAPGTQYF
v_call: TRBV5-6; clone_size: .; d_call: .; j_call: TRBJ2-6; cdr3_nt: TGTGCCAGCAGCTTAACCAGAATTAACGTCCTGACTTTC; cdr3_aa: CASSLTRINVLTF
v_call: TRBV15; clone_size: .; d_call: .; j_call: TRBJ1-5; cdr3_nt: TGTGCCACCAGCACGGGCCTTGCCATCCTTTATAGCAATCAGCCCCAGCATTTT; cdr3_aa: CATSTGLAILYSNQPQHF
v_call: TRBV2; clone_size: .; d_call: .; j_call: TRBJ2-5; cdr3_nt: TGTGCCAGCAGTGAAGCGCTGGGGGGGACCCAGTACTTC; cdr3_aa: CASSEALGGTQYF
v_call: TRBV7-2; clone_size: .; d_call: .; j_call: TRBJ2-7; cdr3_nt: TGTGCCAGCAGCTCGGGAACCTACGAGCAGTACTTC; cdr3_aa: CASSSGTYEQYF
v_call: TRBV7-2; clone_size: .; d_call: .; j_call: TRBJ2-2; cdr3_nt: TGTGCCAGCAGCCCAGGTTTAACGGGAAGCGGGGAGCTGTTTTTT; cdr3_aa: CASSPGLTGSGELFF
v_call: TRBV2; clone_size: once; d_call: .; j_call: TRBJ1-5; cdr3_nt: TGTGCCAGCAGTGATTCCGCCCGCACCAATCAGCCCCAGCATTTT; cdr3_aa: CASSDSARTNQPQHF
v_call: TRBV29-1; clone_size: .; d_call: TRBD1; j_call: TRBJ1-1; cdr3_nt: TGCAGCGGTGATGAGGGACAGGGAGTCACTGAAGCTTTCTTT; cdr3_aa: CSGDEGQGVTEAFF
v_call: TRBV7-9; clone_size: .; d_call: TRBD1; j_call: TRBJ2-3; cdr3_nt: TGTGCCAGCAGGGGACCGACAGGGGGTGAGGCAGATACGCAGTATTTT; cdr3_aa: CASRGPTGGEADTQYF
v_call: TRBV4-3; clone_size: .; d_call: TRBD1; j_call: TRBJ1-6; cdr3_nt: TGCGCCAGCAGCCAAGATCAGGACAGGGGGTGGAATTCACCCCTCCACTTT; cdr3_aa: CASSQDQDRGWNSPLHF
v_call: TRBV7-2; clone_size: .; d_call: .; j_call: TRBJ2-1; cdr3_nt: TGTGCCAGCAGCTTAGGAGCCAGAACCCCCTACAATGAGCAGTTCTTC; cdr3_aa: CASSLGARTPYNEQFF
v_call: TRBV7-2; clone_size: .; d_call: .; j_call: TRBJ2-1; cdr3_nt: TGTGCCAGCAGCTTAGTACAGTTTTTTAGCTCCTACAATGAGCAGTTCTTC; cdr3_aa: CASSLVQFFSSYNEQFF
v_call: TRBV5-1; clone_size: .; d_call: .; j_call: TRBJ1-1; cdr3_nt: TGCGCCAGCGGCGCAGGGACTGAAGCTTTCTTT; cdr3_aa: CASGAGTEAFF
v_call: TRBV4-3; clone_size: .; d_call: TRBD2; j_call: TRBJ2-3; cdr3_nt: TGCGCCAGCAGCCAAGGACTAGCGGGCACAGATACGCAGTATTTT; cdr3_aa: CASSQGLAGTDTQYF
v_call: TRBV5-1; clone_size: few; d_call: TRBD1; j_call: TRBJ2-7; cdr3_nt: TGCGCCAGCAGCCCCGGACAGGGGGCCTACGAGCAGTACTTC; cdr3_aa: CASSPGQGAYEQYF
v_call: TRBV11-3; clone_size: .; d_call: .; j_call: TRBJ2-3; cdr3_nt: TGTGCCAGCAGCTTAGGGGAGGATACGCAGTATTTT; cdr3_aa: CASSLGEDTQYF
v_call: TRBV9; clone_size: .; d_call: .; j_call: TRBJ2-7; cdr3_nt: TGTGCCAGCAGCCCGCGGGCCCAAACCCTCGAGCAGTACTTC; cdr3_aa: CASSPRAQTLEQYF
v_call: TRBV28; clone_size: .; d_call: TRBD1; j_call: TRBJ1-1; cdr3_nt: TGTGCCAGCAGTCGGACAGGGGGCACTGAAGCTTTCTTT; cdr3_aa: CASSRTGGTEAFF
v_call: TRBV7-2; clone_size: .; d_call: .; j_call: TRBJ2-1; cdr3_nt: TGTGCCAGCAGCTTAGCGGGGACCTACAATGAGCAGTTCTTC; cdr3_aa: CASSLAGTYNEQFF
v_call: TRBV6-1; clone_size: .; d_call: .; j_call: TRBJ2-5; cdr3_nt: TGTGCCAGCAGTGAACCAAACAGGGACGGAGAGACCCAGTACTTC; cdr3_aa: CASSEPNRDGETQYF
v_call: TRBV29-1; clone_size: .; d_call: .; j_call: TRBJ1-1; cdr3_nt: TGCAGCGTTGTATCTTCCAGTGACGACACTGAAGCTTTCTTT; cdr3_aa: CSVVSSSDDTEAFF
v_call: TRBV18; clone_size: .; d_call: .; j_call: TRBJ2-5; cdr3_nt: TGTGCCAGCTCACCACCGACAGGGAGGGAGACCCAGTACTTC; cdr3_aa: CASSPPTGRETQYF
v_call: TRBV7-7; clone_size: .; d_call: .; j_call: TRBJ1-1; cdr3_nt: TGTGCCAGCAGCCGTACCACGGAGACTGAAGCTTTCTTT; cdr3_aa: CASSRTTETEAFF
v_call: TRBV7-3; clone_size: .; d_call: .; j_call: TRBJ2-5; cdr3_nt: TGTGCCAGCAGCTTAGGGGCAGGGAGCGGAGAGACCCAGTACTTC; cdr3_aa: CASSLGAGSGETQYF
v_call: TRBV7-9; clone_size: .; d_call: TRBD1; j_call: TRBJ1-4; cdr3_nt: TGTGCCAGCAGCTTACCCCCGCGGACAGGGGCTGAAAAACTGTTTTTT; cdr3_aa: CASSLPPRTGAEKLFF
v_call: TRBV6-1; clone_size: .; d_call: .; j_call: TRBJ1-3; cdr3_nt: TGTGCCAGCAGTGAAGTCTCAGGGACCCTCTCTGGAAACACCATATATTTT; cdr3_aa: CASSEVSGTLSGNTIYF
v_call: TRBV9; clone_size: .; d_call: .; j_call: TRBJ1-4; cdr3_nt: TGTGCCAGCAGCGAGGGAAGGTACCAAAGCGAAAAACTGTTTTTT; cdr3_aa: CASSEGRYQSEKLFF
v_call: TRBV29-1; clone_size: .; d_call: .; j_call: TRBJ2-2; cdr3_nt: TGCAGCGTTTCGTTTTCGGGAGTAGGAGTCGGGGAGCTGTTTTTT; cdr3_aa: CSVSFSGVGVGELFF
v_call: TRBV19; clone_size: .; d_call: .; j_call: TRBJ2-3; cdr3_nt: TGTGCCAGTAGTATGGGGTACTTTGCAGATACGCAGTATTTT; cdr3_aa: CASSMGYFADTQYF
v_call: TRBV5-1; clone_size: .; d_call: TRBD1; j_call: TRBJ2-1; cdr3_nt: TGCGCCAGCAGCTTGGAGGACAGGGTGAATGAGCAGTTCTTC; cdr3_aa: CASSLEDRVNEQFF
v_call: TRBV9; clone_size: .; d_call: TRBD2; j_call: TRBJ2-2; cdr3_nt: TGTGCCAGCAGCGTAGTGGGTCTAGCGGTGAACACCGGGGAGCTGTTTTTT; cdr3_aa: CASSVVGLAVNTGELFF
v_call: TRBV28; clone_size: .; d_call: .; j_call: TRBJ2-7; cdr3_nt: TGTGCCAGCAACCCCATCGGCAGGGGAATGGGCTACGAGCAGTACTTC; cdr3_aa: CASNPIGRGMGYEQYF
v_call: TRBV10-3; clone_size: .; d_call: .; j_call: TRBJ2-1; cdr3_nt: TGTGCCATCAGTGATTCCGGGCAGCACAATGAGCAGTTCTTC; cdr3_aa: CAISDSGQHNEQFF
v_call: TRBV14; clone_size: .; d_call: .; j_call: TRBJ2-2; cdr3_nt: TGTGCCAGCAGCCGATGGGCGGGTGACGGGGAGCTGTTTTTT; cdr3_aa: CASSRWAGDGELFF
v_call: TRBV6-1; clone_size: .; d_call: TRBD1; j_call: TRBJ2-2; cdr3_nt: TGTGCCAGCAGTGTTACCGGGACAGGGGGTTCCGGGGAGCTGTTTTTT; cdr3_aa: CASSVTGTGGSGELFF
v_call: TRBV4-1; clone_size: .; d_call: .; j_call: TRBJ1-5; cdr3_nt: TGCGCCAGCAGCCAAGAGACAGGAGCCCATAGCAATCAGCCCCAGCATTTT; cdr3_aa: CASSQETGAHSNQPQHF
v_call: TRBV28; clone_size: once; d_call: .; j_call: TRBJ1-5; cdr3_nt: TGTGCCAGCATTTGGGTTAATCAGCCCCAGCATTTT; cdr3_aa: CASIWVNQPQHF
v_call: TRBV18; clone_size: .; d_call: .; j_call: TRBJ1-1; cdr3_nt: TGTGCCAGCTCACCACTAGTCACCGAGGGCACTGAAGCTTTCTTT; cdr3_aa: CASSPLVTEGTEAFF
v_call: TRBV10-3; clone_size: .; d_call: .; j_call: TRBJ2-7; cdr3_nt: TGTGCCATCAGTGAGTCGACGGGATTATCCTACGAGCAGTACTTC; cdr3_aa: CAISESTGLSYEQYF
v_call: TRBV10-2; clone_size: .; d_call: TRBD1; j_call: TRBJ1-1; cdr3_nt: TGCGCCAGCAGCGCACAGGGGGCGGACACTGAAGCTTTCTTT; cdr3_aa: CASSAQGADTEAFF
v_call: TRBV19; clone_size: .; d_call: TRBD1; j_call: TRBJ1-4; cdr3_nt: TGTGCCAGTAGTATACTGGTCGGGGACAGGGCTGAAAAACTGTTTTTT; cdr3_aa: CASSILVGDRAEKLFF
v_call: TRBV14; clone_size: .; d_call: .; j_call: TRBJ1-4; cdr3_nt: TGTGCCAGCAGCCAGAGGGACGGAAAACTGTTTTTT; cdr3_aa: CASSQRDGKLFF
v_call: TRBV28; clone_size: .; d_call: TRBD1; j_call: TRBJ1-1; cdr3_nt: TGTGCCAGCAGTTTTAGGGGGACAGGGGGATCGGCTTTCTTT; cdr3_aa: CASSFRGTGGSAFF
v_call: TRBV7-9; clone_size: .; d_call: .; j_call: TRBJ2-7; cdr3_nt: TGTGCCAGCAGCTTGGGTCCTACTATCTACGAGCAGTACTTC; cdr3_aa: CASSLGPTIYEQYF
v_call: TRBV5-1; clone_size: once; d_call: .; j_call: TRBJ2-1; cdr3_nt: TGCGCCAGCAGCTTGTTAGAGGGCCCCTACAATGAGCAGTTCTTC; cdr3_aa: CASSLLEGPYNEQFF
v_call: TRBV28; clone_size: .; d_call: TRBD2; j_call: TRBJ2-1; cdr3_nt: TGTGCCAGCAGAACCAGTGGGACTAGCTTCCATGAGCAGTTCTTC; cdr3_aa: CASRTSGTSFHEQFF
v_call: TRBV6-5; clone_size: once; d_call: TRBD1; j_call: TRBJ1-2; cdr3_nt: TGTGCCAGCAGTTACCTCCACAGGGGGCTCAGCTATGGCTACACCTTC; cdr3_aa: CASSYLHRGLSYGYTF